This TCR beta chain was identified in a study of blood T cells in healthy people across ages. The study recruited healthy Caucasian donors from Russia who were aged about 6 to 100. A J-beta primer mix and a sample-barcoded 5' primer were used in a second PCR of about 7 to 12 cycles. MiXCR, applied by TCRdb to the 5' RACE reads, yields one record per CDR3 protein. The table has 700,000 or so distinct CDR3 sequences, approximately 22% seen once. Germline CDR1 and CDR2: SGHTA and FQGTGA. The CDR3 sequence is 15 residues long. V lost 4 bases, J lost 4 bases, and 4 bases stayed unmatched. V gene TRBV7-3 combines with J gene TRBJ2-2; 9 positions match TRBD2. The sequence derives from a man in his 70s in good health. The material sequenced was blood. Here the CDR3 DNA reads TGTGCCAGCAGCTCTCGACTAGCGGCCACCGGGGAGCTGTTTTTT. Translation gives CASSSRLAATGELFF.